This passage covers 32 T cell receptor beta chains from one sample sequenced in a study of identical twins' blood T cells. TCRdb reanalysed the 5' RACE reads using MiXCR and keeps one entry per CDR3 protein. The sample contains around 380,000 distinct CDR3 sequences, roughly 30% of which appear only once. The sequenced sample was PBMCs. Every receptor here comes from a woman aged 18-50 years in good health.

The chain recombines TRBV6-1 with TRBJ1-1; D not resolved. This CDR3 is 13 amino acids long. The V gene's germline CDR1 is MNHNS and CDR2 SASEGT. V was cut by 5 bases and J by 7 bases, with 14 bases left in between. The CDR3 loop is CASSRIGGDEAFF. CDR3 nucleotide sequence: TGTGCCAGCAGTCGAATCGGCGGGGATGAAGCTTTCTTT.

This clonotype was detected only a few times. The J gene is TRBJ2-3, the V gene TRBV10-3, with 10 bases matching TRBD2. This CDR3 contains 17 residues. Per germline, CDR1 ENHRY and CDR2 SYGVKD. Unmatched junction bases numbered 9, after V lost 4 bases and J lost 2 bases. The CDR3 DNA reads TGTGCCATCAGTGGACTACGGACTAGCGGAAACACAGATACGCAGTATTTT. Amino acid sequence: CAISGLRTSGNTDTQYF.

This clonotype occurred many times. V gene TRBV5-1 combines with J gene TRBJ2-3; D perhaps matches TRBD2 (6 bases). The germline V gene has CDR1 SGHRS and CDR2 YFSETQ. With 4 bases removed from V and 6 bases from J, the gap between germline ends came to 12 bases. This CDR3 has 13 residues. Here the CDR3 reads CASSVGLLDTQYF. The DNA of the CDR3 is TGCGCCAGCAGCGTCGGACTACTCGATACGCAGTATTTT.

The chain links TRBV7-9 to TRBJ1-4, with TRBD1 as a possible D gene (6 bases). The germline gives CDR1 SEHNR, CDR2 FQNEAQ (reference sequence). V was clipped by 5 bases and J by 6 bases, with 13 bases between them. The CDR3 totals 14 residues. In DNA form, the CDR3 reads TGTGCCAGCAGCGAAAGGGGGTCTGATGAAAAACTGTTTTTT. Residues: CASSERGSDEKLFF.

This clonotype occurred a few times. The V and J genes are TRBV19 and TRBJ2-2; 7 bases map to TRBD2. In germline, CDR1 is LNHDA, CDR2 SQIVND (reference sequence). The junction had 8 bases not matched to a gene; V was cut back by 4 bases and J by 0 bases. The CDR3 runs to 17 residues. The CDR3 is CASSSGLADSNTGELFF. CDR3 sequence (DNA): TGTGCCAGTAGTAGTGGGCTAGCGGACTCGAACACCGGGGAGCTGTTTTTT.

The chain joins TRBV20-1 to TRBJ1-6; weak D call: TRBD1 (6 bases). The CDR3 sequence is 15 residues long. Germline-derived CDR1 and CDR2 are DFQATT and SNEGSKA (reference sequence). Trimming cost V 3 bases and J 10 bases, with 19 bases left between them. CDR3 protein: CSASRSAGVRSPLHF. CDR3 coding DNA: TGCAGTGCTAGTAGGTCGGCAGGGGTTAGATCACCCCTCCACTTT.

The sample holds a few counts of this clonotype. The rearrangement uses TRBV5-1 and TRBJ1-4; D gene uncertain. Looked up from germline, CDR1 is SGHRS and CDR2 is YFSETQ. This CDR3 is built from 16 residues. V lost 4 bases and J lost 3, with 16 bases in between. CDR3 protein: CASSTDLTRANEKLFF. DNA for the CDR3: TGCGCCAGCAGCACGGACTTAACGAGGGCTAATGAAAAACTGTTTTTT.

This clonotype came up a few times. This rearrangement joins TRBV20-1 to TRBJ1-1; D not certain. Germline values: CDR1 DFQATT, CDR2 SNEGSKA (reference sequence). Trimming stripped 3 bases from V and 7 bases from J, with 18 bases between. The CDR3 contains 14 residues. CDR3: CSARALGHGNEAFF. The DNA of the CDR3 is TGCAGTGCTAGGGCCCTGGGTCATGGTAATGAAGCTTTCTTT.

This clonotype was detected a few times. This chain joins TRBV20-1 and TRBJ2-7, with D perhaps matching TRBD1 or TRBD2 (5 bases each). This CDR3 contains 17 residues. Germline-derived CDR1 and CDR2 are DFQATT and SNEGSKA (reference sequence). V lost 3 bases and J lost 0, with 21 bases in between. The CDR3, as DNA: TGCAGTGCTAGCCGCCAGATTGGGGGTCCCTCCTCCTACGAGCAGTACTTC. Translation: CSASRQIGGPSSYEQYF.

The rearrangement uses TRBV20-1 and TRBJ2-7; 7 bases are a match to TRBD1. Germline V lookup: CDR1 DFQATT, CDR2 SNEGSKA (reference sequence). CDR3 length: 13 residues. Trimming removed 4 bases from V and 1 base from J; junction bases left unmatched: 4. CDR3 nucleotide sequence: TGCAGTGCTAAAAGACAGGGATCCTACGAGCAGTACTTC. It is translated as CSAKRQGSYEQYF.

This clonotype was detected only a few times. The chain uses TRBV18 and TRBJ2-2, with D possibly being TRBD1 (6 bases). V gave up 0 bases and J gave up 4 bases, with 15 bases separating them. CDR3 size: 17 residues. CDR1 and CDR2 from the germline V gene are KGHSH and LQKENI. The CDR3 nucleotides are TGTGCCAGCTCACCACCTCTGCCACAGGGCGTCACCGGGGAGCTGTTTTTT. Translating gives CASSPPLPQGVTGELFF.

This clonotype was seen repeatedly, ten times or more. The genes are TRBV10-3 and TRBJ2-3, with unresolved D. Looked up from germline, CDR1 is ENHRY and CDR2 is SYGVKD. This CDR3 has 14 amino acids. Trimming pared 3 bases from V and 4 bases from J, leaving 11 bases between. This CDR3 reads CAISDRTVADTQYF. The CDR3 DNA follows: TGTGCCATCAGTGATAGAACAGTCGCAGATACGCAGTATTTT.

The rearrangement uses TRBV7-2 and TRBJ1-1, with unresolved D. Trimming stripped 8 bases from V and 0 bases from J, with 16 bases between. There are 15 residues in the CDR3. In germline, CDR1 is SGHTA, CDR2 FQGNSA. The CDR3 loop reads CASFPFVAMNTEAFF. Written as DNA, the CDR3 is TGTGCCAGCTTCCCATTCGTTGCGATGAACACTGAAGCTTTCTTT.

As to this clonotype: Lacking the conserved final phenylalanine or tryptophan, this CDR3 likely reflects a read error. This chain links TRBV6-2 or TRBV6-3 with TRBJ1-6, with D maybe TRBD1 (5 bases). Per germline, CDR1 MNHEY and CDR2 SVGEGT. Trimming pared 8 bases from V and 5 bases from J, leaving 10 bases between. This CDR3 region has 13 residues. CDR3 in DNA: TGTGCCAGCGAGACAGCCAATAATTCACCCCTCCACGTT. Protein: CASETANNSPLHV.

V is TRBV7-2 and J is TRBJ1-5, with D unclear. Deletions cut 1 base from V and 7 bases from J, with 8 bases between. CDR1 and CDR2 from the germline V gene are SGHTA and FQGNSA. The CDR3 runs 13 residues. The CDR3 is CASSLGQQQPQHF. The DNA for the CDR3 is TGTGCCAGCAGCTTAGGGCAGCAGCAGCCCCAGCATTTT.

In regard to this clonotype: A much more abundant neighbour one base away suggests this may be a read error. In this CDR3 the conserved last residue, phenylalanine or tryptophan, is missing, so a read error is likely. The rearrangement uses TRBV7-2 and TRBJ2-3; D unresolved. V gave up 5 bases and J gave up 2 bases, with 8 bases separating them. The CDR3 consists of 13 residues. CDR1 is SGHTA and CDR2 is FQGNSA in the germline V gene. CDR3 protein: CASSPTYTDTQYL. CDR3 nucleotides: TGTGCCAGCAGCCCCACCTACACAGATACGCAGTATTTG.

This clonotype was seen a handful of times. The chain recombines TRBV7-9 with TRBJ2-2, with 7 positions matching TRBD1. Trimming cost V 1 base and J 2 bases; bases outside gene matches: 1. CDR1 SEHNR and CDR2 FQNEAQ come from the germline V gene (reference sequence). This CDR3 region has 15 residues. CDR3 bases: TGTGCCAGCAGCTTAGGGGACAGAAACACCGGGGAGCTGTTTTTT. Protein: CASSLGDRNTGELFF.

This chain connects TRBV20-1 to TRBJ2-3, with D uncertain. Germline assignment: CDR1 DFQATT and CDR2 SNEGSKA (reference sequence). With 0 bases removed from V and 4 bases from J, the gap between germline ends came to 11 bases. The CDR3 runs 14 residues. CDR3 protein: CSARERLLSDTQYF. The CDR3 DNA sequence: TGCAGTGCTAGAGAACGGCTTTTGTCAGATACGCAGTATTTT.

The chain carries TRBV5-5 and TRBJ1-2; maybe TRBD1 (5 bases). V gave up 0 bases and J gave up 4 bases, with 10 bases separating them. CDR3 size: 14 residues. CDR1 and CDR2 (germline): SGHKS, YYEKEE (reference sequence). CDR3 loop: CASSLAWDGYGYTF. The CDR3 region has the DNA TGTGCCAGCAGCTTGGCTTGGGACGGCTATGGCTACACCTTC.

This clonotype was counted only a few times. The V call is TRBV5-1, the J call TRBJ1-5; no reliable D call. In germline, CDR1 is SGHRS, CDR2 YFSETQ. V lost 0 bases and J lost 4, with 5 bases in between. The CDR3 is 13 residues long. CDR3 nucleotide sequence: TGCGCCAGCAGCTTGGGGGATAATCAGCCCCAGCATTTT. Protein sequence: CASSLGDNQPQHF.

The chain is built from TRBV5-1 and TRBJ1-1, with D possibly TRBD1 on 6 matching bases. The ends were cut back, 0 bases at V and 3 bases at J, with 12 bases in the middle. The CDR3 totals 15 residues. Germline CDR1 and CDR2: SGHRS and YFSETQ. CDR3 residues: CASSLAGAADTEAFF. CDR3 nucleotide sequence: TGCGCCAGCAGCTTGGCGGGGGCGGCGGACACTGAAGCTTTCTTT. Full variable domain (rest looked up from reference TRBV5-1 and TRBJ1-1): KAGVTQTPRYLIKTRGQQVTLSCSPISGHRSVSWYQQTPGQGLQFLFEYFSETQRNKGNFPGRFSGRQFSNSRSEMNVSTLELGDSALYLCASSLAGAADTEAFFGQGTRLTVV.

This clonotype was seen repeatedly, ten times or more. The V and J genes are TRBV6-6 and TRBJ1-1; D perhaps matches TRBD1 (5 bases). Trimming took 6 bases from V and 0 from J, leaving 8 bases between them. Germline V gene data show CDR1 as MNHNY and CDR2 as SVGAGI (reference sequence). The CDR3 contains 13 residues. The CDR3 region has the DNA TGTGCCAGCAGACAGGATCTGAACACTGAAGCTTTCTTT. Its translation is CASRQDLNTEAFF.

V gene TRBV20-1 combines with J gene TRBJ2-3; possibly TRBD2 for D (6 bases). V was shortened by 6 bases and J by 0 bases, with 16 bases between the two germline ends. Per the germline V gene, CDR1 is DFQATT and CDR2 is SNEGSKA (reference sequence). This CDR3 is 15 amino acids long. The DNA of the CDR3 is TGCAGTGCCAGCCTGTTCGGGGGAAGCACAGATACGCAGTATTTT. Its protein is CSASLFGGSTDTQYF.

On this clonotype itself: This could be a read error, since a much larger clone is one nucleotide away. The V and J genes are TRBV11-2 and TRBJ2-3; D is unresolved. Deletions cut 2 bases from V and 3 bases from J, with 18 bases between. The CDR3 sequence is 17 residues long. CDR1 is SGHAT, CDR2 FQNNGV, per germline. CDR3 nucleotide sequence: TGTGCCAGCAGCTTACTGCTTTCCAACCTTCTTACAGATACGCAGTATTTT. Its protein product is CASSLLLSNLLTDTQYF. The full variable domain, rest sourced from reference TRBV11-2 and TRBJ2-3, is EAGVAQSPRYKIIEKRQSVAFWCNPISGHATLYWYQQILGQGPKLLIQFQNNGVVDDSQLPKDRFSAERLKGVDSTLKIQPAKLEDSAVYLCASSLLLSNLLTDTQYFGPGTRLTVL.

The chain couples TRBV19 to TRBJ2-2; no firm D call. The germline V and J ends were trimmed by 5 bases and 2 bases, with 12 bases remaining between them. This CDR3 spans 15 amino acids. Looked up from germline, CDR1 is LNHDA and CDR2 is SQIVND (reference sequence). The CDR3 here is CASSPLGGNTGELFF. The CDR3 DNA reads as TGTGCCAGTAGTCCCTTGGGCGGTAACACCGGGGAGCTGTTTTTT.

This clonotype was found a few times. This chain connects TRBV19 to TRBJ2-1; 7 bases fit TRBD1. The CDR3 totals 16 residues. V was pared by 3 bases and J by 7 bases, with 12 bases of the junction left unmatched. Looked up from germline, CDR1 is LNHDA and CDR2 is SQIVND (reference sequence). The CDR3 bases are TGTGCCAGTAGTATGTTAGTGACAGGGTATAGGAATGAGCAGTTCTTC. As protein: CASSMLVTGYRNEQFF.

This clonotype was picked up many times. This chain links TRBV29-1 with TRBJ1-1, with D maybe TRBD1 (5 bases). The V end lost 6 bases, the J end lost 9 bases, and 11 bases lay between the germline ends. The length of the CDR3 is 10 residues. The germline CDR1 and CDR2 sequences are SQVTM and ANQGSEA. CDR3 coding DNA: TGCAGCGTATGGGACGGCAAAGCTTTCTTT. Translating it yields CSVWDGKAFF.

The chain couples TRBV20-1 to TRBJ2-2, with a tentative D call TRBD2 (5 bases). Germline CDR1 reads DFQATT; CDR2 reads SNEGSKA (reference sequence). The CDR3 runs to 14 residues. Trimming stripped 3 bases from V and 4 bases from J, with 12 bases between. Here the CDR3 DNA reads TGCAGTGCTAGCCCCCCGGACTTCACCGGGGAGCTGTTTTTT. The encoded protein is CSASPPDFTGELFF.

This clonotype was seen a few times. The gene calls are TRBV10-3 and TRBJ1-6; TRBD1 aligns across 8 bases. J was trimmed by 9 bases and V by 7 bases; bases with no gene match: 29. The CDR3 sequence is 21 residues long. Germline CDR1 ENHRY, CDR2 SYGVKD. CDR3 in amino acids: CAITADPRTGSSHDRASPLHF. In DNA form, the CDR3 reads TGTGCCATCACTGCAGACCCGAGGACAGGGTCTTCCCATGATAGAGCTTCACCCCTCCACTTT.

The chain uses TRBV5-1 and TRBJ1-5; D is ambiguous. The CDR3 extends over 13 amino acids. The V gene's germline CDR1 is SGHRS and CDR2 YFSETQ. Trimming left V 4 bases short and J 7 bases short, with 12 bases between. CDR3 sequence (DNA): TGCGCCAGCAGCGAAATCGGCCCCCAGCCCCAGCATTTT. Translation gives CASSEIGPQPQHF.

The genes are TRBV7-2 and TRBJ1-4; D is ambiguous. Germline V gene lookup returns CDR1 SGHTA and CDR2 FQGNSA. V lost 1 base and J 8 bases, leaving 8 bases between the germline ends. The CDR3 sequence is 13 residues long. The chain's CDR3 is CASSLVLYEKLFF. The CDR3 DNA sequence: TGTGCCAGCAGCTTAGTCCTGTACGAAAAACTGTTTTTT. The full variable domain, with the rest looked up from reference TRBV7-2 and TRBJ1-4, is GAGVSQSPSNKVTEKGKDVELRCDPISGHTALYWYRQSLGQGLEFLIYFQGNSAPDKSGLPSDRFSAERTGGSVSTLTIQRTQQEDSAVYLCASSLVLYEKLFFGSGTQLSVL.

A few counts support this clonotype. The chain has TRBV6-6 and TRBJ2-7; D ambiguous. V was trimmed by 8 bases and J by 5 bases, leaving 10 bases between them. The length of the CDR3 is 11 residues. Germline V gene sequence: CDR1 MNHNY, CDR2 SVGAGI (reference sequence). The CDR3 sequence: CASQTANEQYF. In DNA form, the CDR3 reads TGTGCCAGCCAAACGGCGAACGAGCAGTACTTC.